These T cell receptor beta chains were read from a single sample in a study of identical twins. TCRdb called the 5' RACE reads again in MiXCR, with one record for every CDR3 protein. The sample lists roughly 1.6 million distinct CDR3 sequences; roughly 35% were seen once. Material for sequencing was cord blood. These receptors came from a newborn girl in good health. CDR3s include the opening cysteine and the closing phenylalanine or tryptophan. D genes are given only for firm matches. For some rows the clone size is stated as once, few or many, or as a class when expanded; others skip it.

12	TRBJ2-7	TRBV20-1	-	few	TGCAGTGCGCCGACTGGGGACTACGAGCAGTACTTC	CSAPTGDYEQYF
11	TRBJ2-1	TRBV28	-	few	TGTGCCAGCAGTCCCCACAAGGAGCAGTTCTTC	CASSPHKEQFF
16	TRBJ1-5	TRBV7-2	-	few	TGTGCCAGCAGCTTAGTGGGGGGGCCGAGCAATCAGCCCCAGCATTTT	CASSLVGGPSNQPQHF
16	TRBJ1-1	TRBV12-3/TRBV12-4	-	-	TGTGCCAGCGGGAGTGGGGGGTCGGTCATGAACACTGAAGCTTTCTTT	CASGSGGSVMNTEAFF
14	TRBJ2-2	TRBV3-1	-	-	TGTGCCAGCAGCCAAGCGGGAGTTACCGGGGAGCTGTTTTTT	CASSQAGVTGELFF
14	TRBJ2-7	TRBV28	TRBD1	-	TGTGCCAGCAGTTTTCTCGACAGGGGCAACGAGCAGTACTTC	CASSFLDRGNEQYF
15	TRBJ2-3	TRBV20-1	TRBD2	few	TGCAGTGCTCCCCGGGGGGGGATTAGCACAGATACGCAGTATTTT	CSAPRGGISTDTQYF
13	TRBJ2-5	TRBV27	-	-	TGTGCCAGCAGCACCTGGACCCAAGAGACCCAGTACTTC	CASSTWTQETQYF
15	TRBJ2-5	TRBV14	-	-	TGTGCCAGCAGCCAGATGGGGACACATTCAAATGAGCAGTACTTC	CASSQMGTHSNEQYF
16	TRBJ2-3	TRBV3-1	TRBD1	many	TGTGCCAGCAGCCAAGGGGACAGGGGGCGTACGGATACGCAGTATTTT	CASSQGDRGRTDTQYF
14	TRBJ2-5	TRBV9	-	few	TGTGCCAGCAGCGTAGGGGTCAGGGCGGAGACCCAGTACTTC	CASSVGVRAETQYF
12	TRBJ2-1	TRBV20-1	-	few	TGCAGTGCCCTTTTCAGAAGGGATGAGCAGTTCTTC	CSALFRRDEQFF
13	TRBJ2-1	TRBV24-1	-	many	TGTGCCACCAGTGATACCAGTCTAAATGAGCAGTTCTTC	CATSDTSLNEQFF
12	TRBJ2-1	TRBV3-1	-	many	TGTGCCAGCAGCCAGAATGGGGGTAAGCAGTTCTTC	CASSQNGGKQFF
14	TRBJ1-2	TRBV6-5	TRBD1	few	TGTGCCAGCAGTCCGGACAGGCAAAACTATGGCTACACCTTC	CASSPDRQNYGYTF
14	TRBJ2-3	TRBV2	-	-	TGTGCCAGCAGGGTTGCGTCTAGCACAGATACGCAGTATTTT	CASRVASSTDTQYF
15	TRBJ2-7	TRBV20-1	-	-	TGCAGTGCTAGAGGGGAGACAGTTCCTCGAGAGTCCCAGTACTTC	CSARGETVPRESQYF
16	TRBJ2-7	TRBV20-1	TRBD2	-	TGCAGTGCTAGAGGAAATGCGGCGGGAGGGGCCCACGAGCAGTACTTC	CSARGNAAGGAHEQYF
16	TRBJ2-5	TRBV20-1	TRBD2	-	TGCAGTGCTAGAGCTAGGACTAGCGGGGGACAAGAGACCCAGTACTTC	CSARARTSGGQETQYF
16	TRBJ2-1	TRBV27	TRBD1	few	TGTGCCAGCAAGGACAGGGACGGACGTTCCTACAATGAGCAGTTCTTC	CASKDRDGRSYNEQFF
11	TRBJ1-1	TRBV20-1	-	-	TGCAGTGCTAGAGACCCTCTTGAAGCTTTCTTT	CSARDPLEAFF
16	TRBJ1-1	TRBV7-8	TRBD1	few	TGTGCCAGCAGAATGGACAGGGAGGTGTGGAACACTGAAGCTTTCTTT	CASRMDREVWNTEAFF
18	TRBJ2-3	TRBV7-4	TRBD2	few	TGTGCCAGCAGCTTAGCTCCCGTCCCCGGGGGGTGCACAGATACGCAGTATTTT	CASSLAPVPGGCTDTQYF
15	TRBJ2-7	TRBV9	-	-	TGTGCCAGCAGCGTAGACCTTGGGGGGTACAATGAGCAGTACTTC	CASSVDLGGYNEQYF
16	TRBJ2-1	TRBV4-1	-	-	TGCGCCAGCAGCCACCTACCGGGACACTCCTACAATGAGCAGTTCTTC	CASSHLPGHSYNEQFF
14	TRBJ2-1	TRBV2	TRBD2	-	TGTGCCAGCAGTCGGGGGGGAATCCAAGAGACCCAGTTCTTC	CASSRGGIQETQFF
17	TRBJ2-5	TRBV3-1	-	few	TGTGCCAGCAGCCAAGTTTCGAGGTTAGCGAGCCAAGAGACCCAGTACTTC	CASSQVSRLASQETQYF
14	TRBJ1-1	TRBV20-1	TRBD1	few	TGCAGTGCTATGGGGACAGGGTTTTGGACTGAAGCTTTCTTT	CSAMGTGFWTEAFF
18	TRBJ2-4	TRBV4-2	TRBD1	few	TGTGCCAGCAGCCTTCCAGTCCCGGGACAGGTATCCAAAAACATTCAGTACTTC	CASSLPVPGQVSKNIQYF
16	TRBJ2-4	TRBV18	TRBD1	-	TGTGCCAGCTCACCCCTCCCGACAGGGGACAAAAACATTCAGTACTTC	CASSPLPTGDKNIQYF
16	TRBJ2-1	TRBV5-1	-	-	TGCGCCAGCAGCTTGGTGGGGGGAGCACCCTACAATGAGCAGTTCTTC	CASSLVGGAPYNEQFF
11	TRBJ2-3	TRBV20-1	-	few	TGCAGTGCTAGCAGGCCAGATACGCAGTATTTT	CSASRPDTQYF
13	TRBJ1-2	TRBV12-3/TRBV12-4	-	many	TGTGCCAGCAGTTTAACAGGTGCGGGTGGCTACACCTTC	CASSLTGAGGYTF
14	TRBJ1-4	TRBV6-6	-	few	TGTGCCAGCAGCCCCAGGGTTGCTAATGAAAAACTGTTTTTT	CASSPRVANEKLFF
16	TRBJ2-1	TRBV6-1	TRBD2	-	TGTGCCAGCAGTGAAGCGGGTAGCGGGAGGGCCAATGAGCAGTTCTTC	CASSEAGSGRANEQFF
14	TRBJ2-5	TRBV28	-	-	TGTGCCAGCAGTTTAGCGGGGGCCGAAGAGACCCAGTACTTC	CASSLAGAEETQYF
14	TRBJ2-4	TRBV3-1	-	-	TGTGCCAGCAGCCAAGACCGCCTAGTCAATGAGCAGTACTTC	CASSQDRLVNEQYF
15	TRBJ1-4	TRBV3-1	-	-	TGTGCCAGCAGCCGAACCGGGACCGTTAATGAAAAACTGTTTTTT	CASSRTGTVNEKLFF
16	TRBJ2-5	TRBV7-8	TRBD2	-	TGTGCCAGCAGCTATATACTCGGGACTAGCGGTGAGACCCAGTACTTC	CASSYILGTSGETQYF
14	TRBJ1-5	TRBV4-1	TRBD1	-	TGCGCCAGCAGTCAGACAGGGGCTTATCAGCCCCAGCATTTT	CASSQTGAYQPQHF
19	TRBJ1-1	TRBV7-6	TRBD1	-	TGTGCCAGCAGCTCAAGGGACAGGTACGACTTCTCTCCTGACACTGAAGCTTTCTTT	CASSSRDRYDFSPDTEAFF
11	TRBJ1-6	TRBV7-2	-	-	TGTGCCAGCAGCTTCGCTTCACCCCTCCACTTT	CASSFASPLHF
15	TRBJ2-7	TRBV6-5	-	-	TGTGCCAGCAGTTACTCGATAAGTCGGATAGGCGAGCAGTACTTC	CASSYSISRIGEQYF